The 28 T cell receptor beta chains below come from one sample, sequenced in a study of blood T cell repertoires in COVID-19 (dated by TCRdb to between 2020 and 2021). The receptor library was made with the immunoSEQ multiplex PCR assay. As stored in TCRdb, this immuneACCESS dataset retains in-frame rearrangements with V and J assigned. A fraction of the clones does not appear; measured against another copy, unresolved V genes explain less than half of the discrepancy, and the remainder lacks a known reason. This sample holds about 88,000 clones; about 90% were observed only once. The top ten hold 11% of the sample. Material for sequencing was peripheral blood. These receptors all stem from a man aged 80 or over with acute or convalescent COVID-19.

This chain uses TRBV7-9 with TRBJ2-7; TRBD2 aligns across 7 bases. The germline V gene encodes CDR1 SEHNR and CDR2 FQNEAQ (reference sequence). J gave up 2 bases and V 11 bases, and 9 bases lay outside the gene matches. CDR3 size: 13 residues. The chain's CDR3 is CASAGTKAYEQYF. The CDR3 nucleotides are TGTGCCTCCGCCGGGACTAAAGCCTACGAGCAGTACTTC.

V is TRBV19 and J is TRBJ2-2; 9 bases match TRBD1. Germline CDR1 reads LNHDA; CDR2 reads SQIVND (reference sequence). V gave up 10 bases and J gave up 1 base; unmatched junction bases: 4. This CDR3 has 14 amino acids. The CDR3 DNA follows: TGTGCCACTGAGGACAGGGGGAACACCGGGGAGCTGTTTTTT. Translated, it gives CATEDRGNTGELFF.

The chain recombines TRBV13 with TRBJ1-1, with 8 bases aligning to TRBD1. Germline CDR1 and CDR2: PRHDT and FYEKMQ (reference sequence). The CDR3 extends over 15 amino acids. V lost 5 bases to trimming and J lost 3 bases; unmatched junction nucleotides: 8. The CDR3: CASSVQGGYYTEAFF. CDR3 bases: TGTGCCAGCAGCGTACAGGGGGGGTACTACACTGAAGCTTTCTTT.

V is TRBV11-1 and J is TRBJ2-7, with D maybe TRBD1 (6 bases). CDR3 length: 15 amino acids. The germline gives CDR1 SGHAT, CDR2 FQDESV (reference sequence). V was pared by 5 bases and J by 2 bases, with 16 bases between. The CDR3, as DNA: TGTGCCAGCAGCCCGACAGGAGCTCTAACCTACGAGCAGTACTTC. Protein: CASSPTGALTYEQYF.

This clone was counted only a few times. The genes are TRBV4-3 and TRBJ2-6, with D possibly TRBD1 on 5 matching bases. The CDR3 length is 17 residues. Between the trimmed V and J ends, which lost 1 base and 0 bases, there was a span of 10 bases. Per the germline V gene, CDR1 is LGHNA and CDR2 is YSLEER. Here the CDR3 reads CASSQGIDSSGANVLTF. The CDR3 bases are TGCGCCAGCAGCCAAGGTATAGACAGCTCTGGGGCCAACGTCCTGACTTTC.

The chain joins TRBV19 to TRBJ1-1; the D gene is possibly TRBD1 (6 bases). CDR1 LNHDA and CDR2 SQIVND come from the germline V gene (reference sequence). Trimming took off 5 bases at V and 1 base at J, with 14 bases between the two ends. CDR3 length: 15 residues. The CDR3 loop reads CASSPWTVSNTEAFF. The CDR3 nucleotides read TGTGCCAGTAGTCCCTGGACAGTCTCGAACACTGAAGCTTTCTTT.

The CDR3 protein is CASSPQGAGVRGGELFF. The CDR3 bases are TGTGCCAGCAGCCCCCAAGGAGCGGGAGTGAGGGGCGGGGAGCTGTTTTTT. The chain combines TRBV7-2 with TRBJ2-2, with 8 bases identical to TRBD2. The J segment lost 7 bases and the V segment lost 5 bases, leaving 15 bases of the junction unmatched. This CDR3 has 17 residues. CDR1 SGHTA and CDR2 FQGNSA come from the germline V gene.

CDR3 sequence reads: CASSEYNWASGGPSSYNEQFF. CDR3 DNA: TGTGCCAGCAGTGAATATAACTGGGCTAGCGGGGGCCCGAGCTCCTACAATGAGCAGTTCTTC. V gene TRBV2 combines with J gene TRBJ2-1; 10 bases agree with TRBD2. V dropped 2 bases and J dropped 0; count of bases not matched to a gene: 16. The CDR3 loop spans 21 amino acids. CDR1 SNHLY and CDR2 FYNNEI come from the germline V gene.

V is TRBV5-1 and J is TRBJ2-7; D ambiguous. From germline, CDR1 is SGHRS and CDR2 YFSETQ. V was cut by 0 bases and J by 2 bases, with 9 bases left in between. The CDR3 extends over 14 amino acids. CDR3 DNA sequence: TGCGCCAGCAGCTTGGCACCCGGTCCCTACGAGCAGTACTTC. Translated: CASSLAPGPYEQYF.

The V call is TRBV7-2, the J call TRBJ2-7, with TRBD2 matching over 7 bases. CDR3 length equals 15 residues. From germline, CDR1 is SGHTA and CDR2 FQGNSA. Trimming cost V 5 bases and J 2 bases; bases outside gene matches: 9. In DNA, the CDR3 is TGTGCCAGCAGCCGCCCCACAGCGGGGACCTACGAGCAGTACTTC. This gives the protein CASSRPTAGTYEQYF.

V usage is TRBV5-1 and J usage is TRBJ2-7, with TRBD2 matching over 8 bases. In germline, CDR1 is SGHRS, CDR2 YFSETQ. The CDR3 contains 14 residues. Trimming cost V 2 bases and J 0 bases; bases outside gene matches: 1. The CDR3 sequence is CASSFSGSSYEQYF. CDR3 bases: TGCGCCAGCAGCTTCAGCGGGAGCTCCTACGAGCAGTACTTC. Looking up the rest from reference TRBV5-1 and TRBJ2-7 gives the full variable domain: KAGVTQTPRYLIKTRGQQVTLSCSPISGHRSVSWYQQTPGQGLQFLFEYFSETQRNKGNFPGRFSGRQFSNSRSEMNVSTLELGDSALYLCASSFSGSSYEQYFGPGTRLTVT.

This clone turned up a few times. The chain couples TRBV7-8 to TRBJ1-2; a weak D match, TRBD1 (5 bases). Germline V CDR1 and CDR2: SGHVS, FQNEAQ. CDR3 size: 13 residues. The V end was cut by 3 bases, the J end by 2 bases, with 7 bases between. The CDR3 loop is CASSLAGNYGYTF. As DNA, the CDR3 is TGTGCCAGCAGCTTGGCAGGGAACTATGGCTACACCTTC.

J is TRBJ2-3 and V is TRBV27; maybe TRBD2 (6 bases). CDR1 is MNHEY, CDR2 SMNVEV, per germline (reference sequence). V was trimmed by 4 bases and J by 0 bases, leaving 14 bases between them. This CDR3 spans 16 amino acids. In DNA, the CDR3 is TGTGCCAGCAGTTCAGATCTAGCGTTGAGCACAGATACGCAGTATTTT. This translates into CASSSDLALSTDTQYF.

The V gene is TRBV6-2 or TRBV6-3, the J gene TRBJ1-5; 8 bases align to TRBD1. Germline CDR1 and CDR2: MNHEY and SVGEGT. J gave up 7 bases and V 5 bases, and 10 bases lay outside the gene matches. This CDR3 spans 15 amino acids. CDR3 protein: CASSRPDRGGQPQHF. The CDR3 DNA is TGTGCCAGCAGTCGGCCTGACAGGGGTGGGCAGCCCCAGCATTTT.

This sequence joins TRBV7-9 and TRBJ2-1; TRBD1 matches at 7 bases. The length of the CDR3 is 16 residues. The germline V gene encodes CDR1 SEHNR and CDR2 FQNEAQ (reference sequence). V was pared by 3 bases and J by 5 bases, with 10 bases of the junction left unmatched. CDR3 sequence reads: CASSLTGWGSDNEQFF. CDR3 nucleotide sequence: TGTGCCAGCAGCTTGACAGGGTGGGGGTCAGACAATGAGCAGTTCTTC.

V gene TRBV4-1 combines with J gene TRBJ2-2, with 7 nucleotides matching TRBD2. Germline CDR1 MGHRA, CDR2 YSYEKL. This CDR3 comprises 16 residues. The V gene end was trimmed by 4 bases and the J gene end by 2 bases; junction bases not matched to a gene: 7. The CDR3 DNA sequence: TGCGCCAGCAGCCGCTGGGACTACAGTAACACCGGGGAGCTGTTTTTT. This gives the protein CASSRWDYSNTGELFF.

V gene TRBV27 combines with J gene TRBJ2-7, with 7 bases lining up with TRBD1. V was pared by 6 bases and J by 3 bases, with 5 bases of the junction left unmatched. The V gene's germline CDR1 is MNHEY and CDR2 SMNVEV (reference sequence). There are 13 residues in the CDR3. The CDR3 DNA sequence: TGTGCCAGCAGACGGGACAGACACTACGAGCAGTACTTC. Translating gives CASRRDRHYEQYF.

J is TRBJ2-3 and V is TRBV5-1, with D possibly matching TRBD2 (5 bases). The CDR3 spans 17 residues. CDR1 and CDR2 (germline): SGHRS, YFSETQ. V lost 0 bases to trimming and J lost 0 bases, with 14 bases between them. The CDR3 spells CASSLGRGKESTDTQYF. In nucleotides, the CDR3 is TGCGCCAGCAGCTTGGGCCGGGGTAAGGAAAGCACAGATACGCAGTATTTT. Complete variable domain (other parts from reference TRBV5-1 and TRBJ2-3): KAGVTQTPRYLIKTRGQQVTLSCSPISGHRSVSWYQQTPGQGLQFLFEYFSETQRNKGNFPGRFSGRQFSNSRSEMNVSTLELGDSALYLCASSLGRGKESTDTQYFGPGTRLTVL.

Here the CDR3 DNA reads TGTGCCAGCAGCTTACGGAGCGGGGGGGCTCAAGAGACCCAGTACTTC. Its protein product is CASSLRSGGAQETQYF. J is TRBJ2-5 and V is TRBV11-3, with 10 bases fitting TRBD2. Germline V gene data show CDR1 as SGHNT and CDR2 as YENEEA. The CDR3 is 16 residues long. V shed 2 bases and J 2 bases; nucleotides not matched to a gene: 5.

CDR3 in DNA: TGTGCCAGCAGCTACCGGACAGATACGCAGTATTTT. Translation: CASSYRTDTQYF. The chain joins TRBV7-9 to TRBJ2-3; D gene ambiguous. The V and J ends lost 4 bases and 3 bases respectively, with 5 bases between them. The germline CDR1 and CDR2 sequences are SEHNR and FQNEAQ (reference sequence). The CDR3 extends over 12 amino acids. Full variable domain (remainder filled in from reference TRBV7-9 and TRBJ2-3): DTGVSQNPRHKITKRGQNVTFRCDPISEHNRLYWYRQTLGQGPEFLTYFQNEAQLEKSRLLSDRFSAERPKGSFSTLEIQRTEQGDSAMYLCASSYRTDTQYFGPGTRLTVL.

The V gene is TRBV30, the J gene TRBJ2-1; a possible D gene is TRBD1 (5 bases). V was shortened by 0 bases and J by 7 bases, with 10 bases between the two germline ends. The CDR3 loop spans 13 amino acids. Germline CDR1 reads GTSNPN; CDR2 reads SVGIG (reference sequence). CDR3 DNA: TGTGCCTGGAGTGTCGCAGGGTGGAATGAGCAGTTCTTC. It is translated as CAWSVAGWNEQFF.

The chain carries TRBV5-1 and TRBJ1-4; 7 positions agree with TRBD1. V was pared by 0 bases and J by 7 bases, with 6 bases of the junction left unmatched. Germline loops: CDR1 SGHRS, CDR2 YFSETQ. There are 15 residues in the CDR3. Written as DNA, the CDR3 is TGCGCCAGCAGCTTGGCGACAGGGTATGGTGAAAAACTGTTTTTT. Amino acid sequence: CASSLATGYGEKLFF.

This rearrangement joins TRBV6-5 to TRBJ1-5; D unclear. Trimming pared 6 bases from V and 6 bases from J, leaving 9 bases between. In germline, CDR1 is MNHEY, CDR2 SVGAGI. The CDR3 has 12 residues. This CDR3 reads CASSQWSQPQHF. Written as DNA, the CDR3 is TGTGCCAGCAGCCAATGGAGTCAGCCCCAGCATTTT.

This clone was found a few times. The J gene is TRBJ2-3, the V gene TRBV3-1 (or the pseudogene TRBV3-2); TRBD2 matches at 7 bases. The CDR3 runs to 17 residues. The V and J ends lost 1 base and 0 bases, in that order; junction bases with no gene match: 7. Germline-derived CDR1 and CDR2 are LGHDT and YNNKEL (reference sequence). In nucleotides, the CDR3 is TGTGCCAGCAGCCAAGCCAGGACTAGGTCTAGCACAGATACGCAGTATTTT. Residues: CASSQARTRSSTDTQYF.

This chain connects TRBV13 to TRBJ2-1; D unresolved. The germline V and J ends were trimmed by 3 bases and 4 bases, with 10 bases remaining between them. Germline CDR1 reads PRHDT; CDR2 reads FYEKMQ (reference sequence). The CDR3 contains 14 residues. The CDR3 spells CASSLEGEYNEQFF. The CDR3 DNA is TGTGCCAGCAGCTTGGAAGGAGAGTACAATGAGCAGTTCTTC. The complete variable domain, with remaining parts taken from reference TRBV13 and TRBJ2-1, reads AAGVIQSPRHLIKEKRETATLKCYPIPRHDTVYWYQQGPGQDPQFLISFYEKMQSDKGSIPDRFSAQQFSDYHSELNMSSLELGDSALYFCASSLEGEYNEQFFGPGTRLTVL.

The rearrangement links TRBV11-2 to TRBJ1-5, with unresolved D. Trimming left V 0 bases short and J 1 base short, with 7 bases between. Germline V gene lookup returns CDR1 SGHAT and CDR2 FQNNGV. The CDR3 loop spans 15 amino acids. The CDR3 nucleotides are TGTGCCAGCAGCTTAGATAGCTCGAGCAATCAGCCCCAGCATTTT. Translating gives CASSLDSSSNQPQHF. The entire variable domain, with the rest obtained from reference TRBV11-2 and TRBJ1-5, is as follows: EAGVAQSPRYKIIEKRQSVAFWCNPISGHATLYWYQQILGQGPKLLIQFQNNGVVDDSQLPKDRFSAERLKGVDSTLKIQPAKLEDSAVYLCASSLDSSSNQPQHFGDGTRLSIL.

This rearrangement joins TRBV4-1 to TRBJ2-7; D may be TRBD1 (6 bases). CDR3 length: 15 residues. Trimming removed 1 base at V and 2 bases at J, with 12 bases between. Germline CDR1 MGHRA, CDR2 YSYEKL. CDR3 region: CASSQAFPGAYEQYF. The CDR3 DNA sequence: TGCGCCAGCAGCCAAGCCTTTCCAGGGGCCTACGAGCAGTACTTC.

The chain employs TRBV3-1 (or the pseudogene TRBV3-2) and TRBJ2-5, with 7 bases identical to TRBD1. V was pared by 3 bases and J by 9 bases, with 4 bases of the junction left unmatched. Germline CDR1 is LGHDT and CDR2 is YNNKEL (reference sequence). The CDR3 runs 12 residues. Here the CDR3 reads CASSQTGSAQYF. Here the CDR3 DNA reads TGTGCCAGCAGCCAGACAGGGTCGGCCCAGTACTTC.